This record covers a single TCR beta chain. The antigen remains undetermined. The data were obtained in a study of shared clonotypes between healthy human individuals. Study details: In total, the donors were two women and a few men aged 18 to 49. Broader study findings: Naive subsets typically showed greater estimated richness than memory subsets. Rarefaction demonstrated incomplete sorted-subset sequencing despite large depth.

Using 200 ng DNA, 32,000 or so T cell genomes, the sorted-subset replicate PCRs were run. Produced via immunoSEQ multiplex PCR; TCRdb's table is partial and in-frame only. The sample records over a million clones, approximately 98.5% being singletons. Trimming shortened V by 3 bases and J by 4 bases, and 9 bases separated the two germline ends. Germline V gene data show CDR1 as WNHNN and CDR2 as SYGVQD (reference sequence). There are 13 residues in the CDR3. This TCR was recovered from a man younger than 45 in good health. Material: naive CD4+ T cells sorted from blood. The subset was: CD45RA+ positively selected. The chain has TRBV10-1 and TRBJ1-1, with D unresolved. This chain's CDR3 is CASSDMEGTEAFF. Written as DNA, the CDR3 is TGCGCCAGCAGTGACATGGAGGGCACTGAAGCTTTCTTT.